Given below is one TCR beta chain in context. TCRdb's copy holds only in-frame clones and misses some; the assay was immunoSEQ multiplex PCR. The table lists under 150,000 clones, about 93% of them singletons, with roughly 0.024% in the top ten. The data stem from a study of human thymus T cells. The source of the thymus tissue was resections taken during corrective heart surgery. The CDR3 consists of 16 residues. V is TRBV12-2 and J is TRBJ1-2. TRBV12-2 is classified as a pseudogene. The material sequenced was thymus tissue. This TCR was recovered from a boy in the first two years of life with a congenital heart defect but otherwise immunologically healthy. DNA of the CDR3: TGTGCAAGTCGCTTAGCGACCGACCTCTATAACTATGGCTACACCTTC. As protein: CASRLATDLYNYGYTF.